Listed below are T cell receptor beta chains from one sample, sequenced in a study of molecular identifiers for immune sequencing clone quantification. TCRdb analysed the PCR reads with MiXCR anew, one entry per CDR3 protein. The top ten clones hold 0.6% to 0.9% of a sample with over 550,000 distinct CDR3 sequences, approximately 24% of them seen once. Sequencing was carried out using naive CD8+ T cells from blood, with Jurkat cell RNA spiked in. These receptor sequences come from a human donor in good health. Some libraries in this study had Jurkat cell RNA spiked in. The CDR3 runs from the conserved cysteine through the conserved F or W. D genes are given only for firm matches. Clone size is given for some rows only: seen once, a few or many times, or a class if the clone is expanded.

D,size,J,V,CDR3,DNA
TRBD1,few,TRBJ1-5,TRBV5-5,CASSPLVTGGRSNQPQHF,TGTGCCAGCAGCCCCCTGGTCACAGGGGGTCGGAGCAATCAGCCCCAGCATTTT
.,.,TRBJ2-7,TRBV6-5,CASSSVGAASYEQYF,TGTGCCAGCAGTTCTGTCGGGGCCGCTTCCTACGAGCAGTACTTC
.,few,TRBJ2-7,TRBV13,CASRQGRGEQYF,TGTGCCAGCAGACAGGGAAGGGGCGAGCAGTACTTC
.,few,TRBJ2-2,TRBV7-3,CASSLIGEEGELFF,TGTGCCAGCAGCTTAATAGGGGAGGAAGGGGAGCTGTTTTTT
.,.,TRBJ2-5,TRBV13,CASSPGDLQETQYF,TGTGCCAGCAGCCCCGGGGACCTCCAAGAGACCCAGTACTTC
TRBD2,few,TRBJ2-7,TRBV4-3,CASSQVGGGSYEQYF,TGCGCCAGCAGCCAAGTTGGCGGGGGGTCCTACGAGCAGTACTTC
.,.,TRBJ2-1,TRBV27,CASTPTRVLGTNEQFF,TGTGCCAGCACCCCTACCCGAGTACTAGGGACCAATGAGCAGTTCTTC
.,.,TRBJ1-1,TRBV7-6,CASSQTDSTEAFF,TGTGCCAGCAGCCAAACTGACAGCACTGAAGCTTTCTTT
TRBD2,few,TRBJ2-5,TRBV27,CASSPQYPTSGGETQYF,TGTGCCAGCAGTCCTCAGTACCCGACTAGCGGGGGCGAGACCCAGTACTTC
.,.,TRBJ1-5,TRBV12-3/TRBV12-4,CASTRGGGQPQHF,TGTGCCAGCACTCGGGGGGGCGGTCAGCCCCAGCATTTT
.,.,TRBJ1-2,TRBV12-3/TRBV12-4,CASDVSGSSYGYTF,TGTGCCAGTGACGTGTCGGGGTCGAGCTATGGCTACACCTTC
TRBD1,many,TRBJ1-1,TRBV4-1,CASSFRTGDTEAFF,TGCGCCAGCAGCTTTCGGACAGGGGACACTGAAGCTTTCTTT
.,few,TRBJ1-4,TRBV6-6,CASSYSAGFGATNEKLFF,TGTGCCAGCAGTTACTCAGCCGGGTTCGGAGCAACTAATGAAAAACTGTTTTTT
.,many,TRBJ2-2,TRBV14,CASSQVYTGELFF,TGTGCCAGCAGCCAAGTGTACACCGGGGAGCTGTTTTTT
.,many,TRBJ1-4,TRBV14,CASKREKLFF,TGTGCCAGCAAGCGCGAAAAACTGTTTTTT
.,.,TRBJ2-2,TRBV4-3,CASSQGRGRVTGELVF,TGCGCCAGCAGCCAGGGCCGGGGCAGGGTTACCGGGGAGCTGGTTTTT
.,.,TRBJ2-5,TRBV2,CASSDFGDRQETQYF,TGTGCCAGCAGTGATTTTGGGGATAGACAAGAGACCCAGTACTTC
TRBD1,few,TRBJ2-1,TRBV25-1,CASSDPTGVSYNEQFF,TGTGCCAGCAGTGACCCCACAGGGGTATCCTACAATGAGCAGTTCTTC
TRBD1,few,TRBJ2-5,TRBV6-5,CASSNLRDRQETQYF,TGTGCCAGCAGCAACCTCCGGGACAGACAAGAGACCCAGTACTTC
.,few,TRBJ2-7,TRBV7-3,CASSLAGNHEQYF,TGTGCCAGCAGCCTAGCAGGGAACCACGAGCAGTACTTC
.,many,TRBJ2-2,TRBV4-3,CASSQDSTGELFF,TGCGCCAGCAGCCAAGACAGCACCGGGGAGCTGTTTTTT
TRBD1,.,TRBJ2-1,TRBV7-9,CASRTGGAYNEQFF,TGTGCCAGTAGAACAGGGGGCGCTTACAATGAGCAGTTCTTC
TRBD2,many,TRBJ2-6,TRBV7-9,CASSLTGGSGANVLTF,TGTGCCAGCAGCCTTACGGGGGGCTCTGGGGCCAACGTCCTGACTTTC
.,few,TRBJ2-3,TRBV4-1,CASSQELAGTSTDTQYF,TGCGCCAGCAGCCAAGAGCTCGCGGGTACTAGCACAGATACGCAGTATTTT
.,few,TRBJ1-2,TRBV28,CASSSQEGWHTF,TGTGCCAGCAGTTCCCAGGAGGGTTGGCACACCTTC
TRBD1,many,TRBJ1-2,TRBV4-1,CASSQTDRGYGYTF,TGCGCCAGCAGCCAGACGGACAGGGGCTATGGCTACACCTTC
.,few,TRBJ1-2,TRBV14,CASSLERSNYGYTF,TGTGCCAGCAGCTTGGAAAGGTCTAACTATGGCTACACCTTC
TRBD1,.,TRBJ2-7,TRBV30,CAWNEGQVYLEQYF,TGTGCCTGGAATGAAGGACAGGTATATTTGGAGCAGTACTTC
.,.,TRBJ1-1,TRBV20-1,CSARADSWSLNTEAFF,TGCAGTGCTAGAGCCGACAGCTGGAGCTTGAACACTGAAGCTTTCTTT
.,.,TRBJ1-5,TRBV4-1,CASSQDLGVGNQPQHF,TGCGCCAGCAGCCAAGATTTGGGGGTCGGCAATCAGCCCCAGCATTTT
.,few,TRBJ2-7,TRBV2,CASSEEGSTYEQYF,TGTGCCAGCAGTGAAGAGGGGTCCACGTACGAGCAGTACTTC
TRBD1,.,TRBJ2-7,TRBV4-3,CASSPGSQGAYEQYF,TGCGCCAGCAGCCCGGGCAGTCAGGGGGCCTACGAGCAGTACTTC
TRBD1,few,TRBJ1-1,TRBV12-3/TRBV12-4,CASGDDNRDSGEAFF,TGTGCCAGCGGCGACGATAACAGGGACAGTGGTGAAGCTTTCTTT
TRBD2,many,TRBJ2-3,TRBV9,CASSPSGTSTDTQYF,TGTGCCAGCAGCCCTAGCGGGACTAGCACAGATACGCAGTATTTT
.,.,TRBJ1-1,TRBV27,CASSLGPGAGDTEAFF,TGTGCCAGCAGTTTAGGGCCCGGGGCCGGGGACACTGAAGCTTTCTTT
.,many,TRBJ2-3,TRBV20-1,CSAPLGREDTQYF,TGCAGTGCCCCACTAGGCAGAGAAGATACGCAGTATTTT
.,many,TRBJ2-7,TRBV7-2,CASSLVGLEGYEQYF,TGTGCCAGCAGCTTAGTCGGCTTAGAAGGCTACGAGCAGTACTTC
TRBD2,many,TRBJ2-3,TRBV11-2,CASSLGASGADTQYF,TGTGCCAGCAGCTTAGGGGCTAGCGGGGCAGATACGCAGTATTTT
.,many,TRBJ2-7,TRBV2,CAILESGEQYF,TGTGCCATACTGGAGTCCGGCGAGCAGTACTTC
.,many,TRBJ1-3,TRBV28,CASSPDRLGNTIYF,TGTGCCAGCAGTCCCGACAGGCTCGGAAACACCATATATTTT
.,many,TRBJ2-4,TRBV7-9,CASSLARRDKGNIQYF,TGTGCCAGCAGCTTAGCACGCAGGGATAAAGGAAACATTCAGTACTTC
.,.,TRBJ2-5,TRBV27,CASSLSPGSETQYF,TGTGCCAGCAGTTTATCTCCGGGGTCGGAGACCCAGTACTTC
TRBD1,.,TRBJ1-1,TRBV28,CASSLIQGATEAFF,TGTGCCAGCAGTCTTATACAGGGGGCGACTGAAGCTTTCTTT
.,few,TRBJ1-1,TRBV10-3,CAIGPGNTEAFF,TGTGCCATCGGCCCCGGGAACACTGAAGCTTTCTTT
.,many,TRBJ1-1,TRBV29-1,CSVETGYTEAFF,TGCAGCGTAGAAACAGGGTACACTGAAGCTTTCTTT
TRBD1,many,TRBJ1-4,TRBV12-3/TRBV12-4,CASSPRGTGSQKLFF,TGTGCCAGCAGCCCGAGGGGGACAGGGTCCCAAAAACTGTTTTTT
.,.,TRBJ2-1,TRBV19,CASSIGQEIRNEQFF,TGTGCCAGTAGTATAGGGCAGGAGATAAGGAATGAGCAGTTCTTC
TRBD1,.,TRBJ1-2,TRBV28,CASSTRTGWNYGYTF,TGTGCCAGCAGTACAAGGACAGGGTGGAACTATGGCTACACCTTC
.,.,TRBJ2-5,TRBV6-5,CASSYPGQKETQYF,TGTGCCAGCAGTTACCCAGGACAGAAAGAGACCCAGTACTTC
.,many,TRBJ1-4,TRBV7-2,CASSLNTERLPTNEKLFF,TGTGCCAGCAGCTTAAACACCGAGCGACTGCCAACTAATGAAAAACTGTTTTTT
.,.,TRBJ2-7,TRBV19,CVSSSLTGPPYYEQYF,TGTGTCAGTAGTAGTTTGACGGGACCACCCTACTACGAGCAGTACTTC
TRBD2,few,TRBJ2-1,TRBV7-9,CASSPRGSREGNEQFF,TGTGCCAGCAGCCCTAGGGGTTCGCGGGAGGGTAATGAGCAGTTCTTC
.,few,TRBJ1-1,TRBV21-1,CASSKEYGQGNTEAFF,TGTGCCAGCAGCAAAGAGTATGGACAGGGAAACACTGAAGCTTTCTTT
.,many,TRBJ2-1,TRBV7-6,CASSPGWDEQFF,TGTGCCAGCAGTCCCGGCTGGGATGAGCAGTTCTTC
.,.,TRBJ1-1,TRBV10-2,CASRGGAGAEAFF,TGCGCCAGCAGGGGGGGCGCCGGGGCTGAAGCTTTCTTT